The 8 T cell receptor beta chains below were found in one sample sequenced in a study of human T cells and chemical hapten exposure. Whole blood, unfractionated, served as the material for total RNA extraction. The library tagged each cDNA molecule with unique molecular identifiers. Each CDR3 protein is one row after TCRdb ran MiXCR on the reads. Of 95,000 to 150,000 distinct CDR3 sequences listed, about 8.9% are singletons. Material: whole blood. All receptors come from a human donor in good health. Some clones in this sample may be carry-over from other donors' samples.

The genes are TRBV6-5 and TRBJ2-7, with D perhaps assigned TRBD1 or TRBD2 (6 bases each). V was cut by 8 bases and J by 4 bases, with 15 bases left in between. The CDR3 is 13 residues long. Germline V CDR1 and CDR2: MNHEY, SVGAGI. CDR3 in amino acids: CASQRQEGYEQYF. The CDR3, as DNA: TGTGCCAGCCAAAGACAGGAGGGTTACGAGCAGTACTTC.

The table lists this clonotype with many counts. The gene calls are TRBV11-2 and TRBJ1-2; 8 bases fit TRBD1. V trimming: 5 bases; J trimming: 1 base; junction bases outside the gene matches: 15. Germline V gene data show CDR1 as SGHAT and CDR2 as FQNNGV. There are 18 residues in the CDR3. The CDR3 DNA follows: TGTGCCAGCAGCCCTATGACAGGGGCCGGTGGCCTTAACTATGGCTACACCTTC. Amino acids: CASSPMTGAGGLNYGYTF.

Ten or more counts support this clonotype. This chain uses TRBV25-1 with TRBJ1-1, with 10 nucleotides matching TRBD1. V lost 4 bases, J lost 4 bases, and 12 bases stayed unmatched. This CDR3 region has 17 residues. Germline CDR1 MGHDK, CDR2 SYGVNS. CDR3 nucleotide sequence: TGTGCCAGCAGTGCTCCGGGACAGGGGAGTTACGGCACTGAAGCTTTCTTT. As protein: CASSAPGQGSYGTEAFF.

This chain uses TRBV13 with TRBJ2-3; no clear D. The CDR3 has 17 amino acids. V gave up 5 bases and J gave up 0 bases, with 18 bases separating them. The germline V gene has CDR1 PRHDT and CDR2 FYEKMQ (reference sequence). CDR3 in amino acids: CASSPQAASPSTDTQYF. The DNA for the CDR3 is TGTGCCAGCAGCCCCCAGGCGGCGAGCCCGAGCACAGATACGCAGTATTTT.

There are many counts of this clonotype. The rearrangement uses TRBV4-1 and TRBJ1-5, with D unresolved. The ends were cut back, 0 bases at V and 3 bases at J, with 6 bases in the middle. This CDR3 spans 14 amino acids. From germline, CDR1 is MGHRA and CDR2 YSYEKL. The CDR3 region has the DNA TGCGCCAGCAGCCAAGATTTGGCCAATCAGCCCCAGCATTTT. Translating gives CASSQDLANQPQHF.

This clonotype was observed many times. In DNA, the CDR3 is TGTGCCAGCAGCCAAATTTCCGGGAGAGAATCTGAGCAGTTCTTC. Its protein product is CASSQISGRESEQFF. The V gene is TRBV14, the J gene TRBJ2-1; tentatively, D is TRBD2 (6 bases). Trimming pared 2 bases from V and 9 bases from J, leaving 17 bases between. This CDR3 comprises 15 residues. Germline loops: CDR1 SGHDN, CDR2 FVKESK.

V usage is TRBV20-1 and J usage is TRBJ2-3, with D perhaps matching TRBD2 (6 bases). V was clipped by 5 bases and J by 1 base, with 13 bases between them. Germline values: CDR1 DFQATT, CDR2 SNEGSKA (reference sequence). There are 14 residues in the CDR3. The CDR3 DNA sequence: TGCAGTGCTCAGGAGGGTAGCGGCACAGATACGCAGTATTTT. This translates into CSAQEGSGTDTQYF.

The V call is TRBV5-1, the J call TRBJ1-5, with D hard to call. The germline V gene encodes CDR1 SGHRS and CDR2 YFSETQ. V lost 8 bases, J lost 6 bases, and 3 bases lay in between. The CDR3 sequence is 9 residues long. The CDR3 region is CARAQPQHF. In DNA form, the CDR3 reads TGCGCCAGAGCTCAGCCCCAGCATTTT.